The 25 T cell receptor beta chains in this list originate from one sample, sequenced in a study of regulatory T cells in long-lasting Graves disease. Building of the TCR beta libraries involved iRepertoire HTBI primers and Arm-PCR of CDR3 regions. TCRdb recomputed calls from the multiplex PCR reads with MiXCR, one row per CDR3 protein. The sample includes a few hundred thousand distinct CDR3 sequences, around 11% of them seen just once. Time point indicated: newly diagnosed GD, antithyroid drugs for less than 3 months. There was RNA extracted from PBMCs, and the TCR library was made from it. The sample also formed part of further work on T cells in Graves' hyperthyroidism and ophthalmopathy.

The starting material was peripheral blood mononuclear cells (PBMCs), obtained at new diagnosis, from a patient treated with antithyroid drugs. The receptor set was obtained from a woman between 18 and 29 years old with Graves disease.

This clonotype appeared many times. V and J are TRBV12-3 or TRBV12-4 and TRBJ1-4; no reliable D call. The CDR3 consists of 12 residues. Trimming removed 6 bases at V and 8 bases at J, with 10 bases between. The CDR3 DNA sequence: TGTGCCAGCAGCGTAGTTGTGGAAAAACTGTTTTTT. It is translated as CASSVVVEKLFF.

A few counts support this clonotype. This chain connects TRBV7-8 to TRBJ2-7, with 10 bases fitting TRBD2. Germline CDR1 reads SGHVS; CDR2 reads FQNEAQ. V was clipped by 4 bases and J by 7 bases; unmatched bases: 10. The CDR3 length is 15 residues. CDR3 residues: CASSSLAGRLGEQYF. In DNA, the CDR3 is TGTGCCAGCAGCTCACTAGCGGGACGCTTGGGGGAGCAGTACTTC.

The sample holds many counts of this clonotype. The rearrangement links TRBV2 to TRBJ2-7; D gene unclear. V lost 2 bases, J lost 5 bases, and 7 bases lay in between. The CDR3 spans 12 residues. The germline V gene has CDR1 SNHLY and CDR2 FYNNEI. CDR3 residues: CASSEYSHEQYF. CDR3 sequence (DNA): TGTGCCAGCAGTGAATATTCGCACGAGCAGTACTTC.

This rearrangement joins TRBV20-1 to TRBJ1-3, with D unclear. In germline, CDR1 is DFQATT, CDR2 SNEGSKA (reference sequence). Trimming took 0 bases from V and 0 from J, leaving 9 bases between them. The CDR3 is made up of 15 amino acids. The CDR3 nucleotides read TGCAGTGCTAGAGATAGATCGGTCTCTGGAAACACCATATATTTT. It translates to CSARDRSVSGNTIYF.

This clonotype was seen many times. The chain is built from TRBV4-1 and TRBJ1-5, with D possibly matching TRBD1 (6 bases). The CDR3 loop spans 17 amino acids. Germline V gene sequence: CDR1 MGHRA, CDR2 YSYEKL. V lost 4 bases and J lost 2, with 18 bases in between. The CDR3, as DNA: TGCGCCAGCAGCCCCTACCTCGACAGGAGTCGCAATCAGCCCCAGCATTTT. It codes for CASSPYLDRSRNQPQHF.

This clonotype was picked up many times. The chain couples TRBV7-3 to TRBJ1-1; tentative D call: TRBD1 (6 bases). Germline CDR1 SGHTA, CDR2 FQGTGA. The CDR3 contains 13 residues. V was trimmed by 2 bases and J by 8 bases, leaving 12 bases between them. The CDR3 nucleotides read TGTGCCAGCAGCTTACTGACCGGACAGGAAGCTTTCTTT. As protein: CASSLLTGQEAFF.

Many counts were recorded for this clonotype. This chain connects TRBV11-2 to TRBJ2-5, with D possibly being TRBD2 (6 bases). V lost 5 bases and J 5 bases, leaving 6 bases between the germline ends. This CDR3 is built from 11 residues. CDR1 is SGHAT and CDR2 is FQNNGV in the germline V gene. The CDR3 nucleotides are TGTGCCAGCAGCGGGGGGGAGACCCAGTACTTC. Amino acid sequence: CASSGGETQYF.

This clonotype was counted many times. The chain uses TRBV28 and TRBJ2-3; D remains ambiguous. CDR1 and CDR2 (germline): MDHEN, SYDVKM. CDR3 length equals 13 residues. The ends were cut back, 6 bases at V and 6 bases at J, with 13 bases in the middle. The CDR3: CASSVTVTDTQYF. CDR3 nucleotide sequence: TGTGCCAGCAGCGTCACGGTTACCGATACGCAGTATTTT.

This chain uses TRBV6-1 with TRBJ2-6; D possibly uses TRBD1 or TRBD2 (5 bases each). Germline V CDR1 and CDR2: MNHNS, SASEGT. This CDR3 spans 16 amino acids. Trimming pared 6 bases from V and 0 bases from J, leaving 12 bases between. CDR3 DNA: TGTGCCAGCAGGGGGGACGGCGCCTCTGGGGCCAACGTCCTGACTTTC. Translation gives CASRGDGASGANVLTF.

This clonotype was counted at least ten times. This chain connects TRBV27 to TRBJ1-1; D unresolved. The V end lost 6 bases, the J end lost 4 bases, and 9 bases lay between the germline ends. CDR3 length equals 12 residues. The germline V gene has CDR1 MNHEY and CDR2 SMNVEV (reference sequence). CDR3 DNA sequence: TGTGCCAGCAGGCGCCTAAGCACTGAAGCTTTCTTT. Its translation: CASRRLSTEAFF.

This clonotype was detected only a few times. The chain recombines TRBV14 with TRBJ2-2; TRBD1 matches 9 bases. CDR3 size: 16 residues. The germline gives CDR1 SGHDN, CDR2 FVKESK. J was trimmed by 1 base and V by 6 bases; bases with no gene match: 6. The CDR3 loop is CASSWLGQGNTGELFF. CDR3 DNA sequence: TGTGCCAGCAGTTGGCTGGGACAGGGGAACACCGGGGAGCTGTTTTTT.

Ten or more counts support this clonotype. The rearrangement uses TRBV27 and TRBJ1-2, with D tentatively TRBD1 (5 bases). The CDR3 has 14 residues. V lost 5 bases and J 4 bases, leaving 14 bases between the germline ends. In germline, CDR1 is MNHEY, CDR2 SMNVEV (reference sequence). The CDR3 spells CASSPRGSAYGYTF. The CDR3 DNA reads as TGTGCCAGCAGTCCCCGGGGCAGCGCCTATGGCTACACCTTC.

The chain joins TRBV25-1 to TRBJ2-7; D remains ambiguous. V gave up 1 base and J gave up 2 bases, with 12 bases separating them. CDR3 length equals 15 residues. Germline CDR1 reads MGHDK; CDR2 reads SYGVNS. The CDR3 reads CASSEFGPTPYEQYF. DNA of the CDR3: TGTGCCAGCAGTGAATTCGGGCCAACCCCCTACGAGCAGTACTTC.

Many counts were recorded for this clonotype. The CDR3 nucleotides are TGTGCCAGCAGCTTAAGGGGCAGGGGGACAGCCACTGAAGCTTTCTTT. Protein product: CASSLRGRGTATEAFF. The rearrangement links TRBV7-9 to TRBJ1-1; 7 bases match TRBD1. Trimming cost V 2 bases and J 4 bases; bases outside gene matches: 10. The germline CDR1 and CDR2 sequences are SEHNR and FQNEAQ (reference sequence). CDR3 length: 16 amino acids.

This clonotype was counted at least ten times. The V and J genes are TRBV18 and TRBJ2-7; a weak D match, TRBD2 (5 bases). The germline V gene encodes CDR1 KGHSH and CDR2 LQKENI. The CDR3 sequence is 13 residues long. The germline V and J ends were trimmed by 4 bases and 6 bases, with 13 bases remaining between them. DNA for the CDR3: TGTGCCAGCTCACAACTAGGCTCTTTCGAGCAGTACTTC. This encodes CASSQLGSFEQYF.

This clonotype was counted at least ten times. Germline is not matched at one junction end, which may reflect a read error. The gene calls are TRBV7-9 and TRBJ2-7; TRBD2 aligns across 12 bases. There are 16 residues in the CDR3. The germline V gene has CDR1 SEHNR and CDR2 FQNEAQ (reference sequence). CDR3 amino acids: CASRGPLAGGSHEQYF. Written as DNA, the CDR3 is TGTGCCAGCAGAGGCCCACTAGCGGGAGGCTCCCACGAGCAGTACTTC. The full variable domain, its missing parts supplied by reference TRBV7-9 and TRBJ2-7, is DTGVSQNPRHKITKRGQNVTFRCDPISEHNRLYWYRQTLGQGPEFLTYFQNEAQLEKSRLLSDRFSAERPKGSFSTLEIQRTEQGDSAMYLCASRGPLAGGSHEQYFGPGTRLTVT.

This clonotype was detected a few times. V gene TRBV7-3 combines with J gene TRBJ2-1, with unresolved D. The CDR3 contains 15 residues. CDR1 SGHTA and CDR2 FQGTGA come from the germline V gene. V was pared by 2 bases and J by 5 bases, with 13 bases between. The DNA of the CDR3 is TGTGCCAGCAGCTTAGAACTCGGGCGTAACAATGAGCAGTTCTTC. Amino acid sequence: CASSLELGRNNEQFF.

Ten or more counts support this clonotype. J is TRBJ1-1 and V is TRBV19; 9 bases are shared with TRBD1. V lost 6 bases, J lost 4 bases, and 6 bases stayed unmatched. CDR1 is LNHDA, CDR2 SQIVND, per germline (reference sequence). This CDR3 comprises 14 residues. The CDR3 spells CASSTGGKVTEAFF. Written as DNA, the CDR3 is TGTGCCAGTAGCACAGGGGGCAAGGTCACTGAAGCTTTCTTT. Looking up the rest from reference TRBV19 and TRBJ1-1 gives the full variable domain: DGGITQSPKYLFRKEGQNVTLSCEQNLNHDAMYWYRQDPGQGLRLIYYSQIVNDFQKGDIAEGYSVSREKKESFPLTVTSAQKNPTAFYLCASSTGGKVTEAFFGQGTRLTVV.

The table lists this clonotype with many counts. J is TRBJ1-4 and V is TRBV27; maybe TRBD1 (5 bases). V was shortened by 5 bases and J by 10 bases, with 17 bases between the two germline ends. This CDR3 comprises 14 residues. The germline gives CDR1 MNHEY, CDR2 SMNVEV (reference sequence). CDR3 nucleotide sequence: TGTGCCAGCAGTCCATCTGGGGGGATCGGAAAACTGTTTTTT. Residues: CASSPSGGIGKLFF.

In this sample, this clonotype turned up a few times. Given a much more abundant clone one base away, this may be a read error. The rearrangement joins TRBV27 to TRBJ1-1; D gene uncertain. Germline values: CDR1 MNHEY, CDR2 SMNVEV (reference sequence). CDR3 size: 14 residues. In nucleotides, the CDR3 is TGTGCCGGCAGTTTATCCGCGGGAGACACTGAAGCTTTCTTT. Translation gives CAGSLSAGDTEAFF.

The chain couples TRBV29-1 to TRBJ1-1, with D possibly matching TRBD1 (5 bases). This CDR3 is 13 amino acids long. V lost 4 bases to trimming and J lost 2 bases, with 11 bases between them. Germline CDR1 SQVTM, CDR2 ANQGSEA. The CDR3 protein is CSVADRINTEAFF. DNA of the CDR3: TGCAGCGTTGCTGACAGAATCAACACTGAAGCTTTCTTT.

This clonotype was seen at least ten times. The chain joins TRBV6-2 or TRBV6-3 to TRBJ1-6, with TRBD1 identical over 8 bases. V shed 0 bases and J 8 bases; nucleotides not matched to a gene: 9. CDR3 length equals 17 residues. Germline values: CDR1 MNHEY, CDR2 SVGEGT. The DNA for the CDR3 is TGTGCCAGCAGTTACTCACAGGGGGTTGGCGGCTATTCACCCCTCCACTTT. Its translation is CASSYSQGVGGYSPLHF.

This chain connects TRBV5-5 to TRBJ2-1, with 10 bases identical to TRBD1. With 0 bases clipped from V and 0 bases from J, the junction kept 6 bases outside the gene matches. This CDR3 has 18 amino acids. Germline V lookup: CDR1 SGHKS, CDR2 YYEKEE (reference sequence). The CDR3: CASSLAPTGGRSYNEQFF. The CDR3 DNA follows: TGTGCCAGCAGCTTGGCCCCGACAGGGGGCCGCTCCTACAATGAGCAGTTCTTC.

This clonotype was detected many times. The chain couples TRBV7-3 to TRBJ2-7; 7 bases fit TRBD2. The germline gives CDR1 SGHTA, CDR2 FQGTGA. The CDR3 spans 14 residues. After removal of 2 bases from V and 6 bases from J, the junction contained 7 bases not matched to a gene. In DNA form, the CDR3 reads TGTGCCAGCAGCTTAGAAGGCGGGAGAGGCGAGCAGTACTTC. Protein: CASSLEGGRGEQYF.

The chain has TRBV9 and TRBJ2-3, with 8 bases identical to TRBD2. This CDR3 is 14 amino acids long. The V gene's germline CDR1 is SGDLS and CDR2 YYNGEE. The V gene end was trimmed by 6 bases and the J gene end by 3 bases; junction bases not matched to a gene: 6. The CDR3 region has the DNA TGTGCCAGCAAAGCGGGGGAAGGGACAGATACGCAGTATTTT. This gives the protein CASKAGEGTDTQYF. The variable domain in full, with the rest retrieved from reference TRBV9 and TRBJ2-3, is DSGVTQTPKHLITATGQRVTLRCSPRSGDLSVYWYQQSLDQGLQFLIQYYNGEERAKGNILERFSAQQFPDLHSELNLSSLELGDSALYFCASKAGEGTDTQYFGPGTRLTVL.